These 23 T cell receptor beta chains were all obtained from the same sample, sequenced in a study of CD8+ T cells in alopecia areata. RNA extraction was followed by reverse transcription into cDNA, which acted as the sequencing template. Clones were sequenced by immunoSEQ multiplex PCR, and TCRdb holds only the in-frame ones, with some missing. Among hundreds of thousands of clones, 57% were seen once, and the ten largest hold roughly 0.47%. The specimen comprised CD4+ T cells sorted from blood, sampled at week 0. The receptors stem from a human donor with alopecia areata.

The CDR3 region is CASSSPQGVSGYTF. The CDR3 DNA sequence: TGCGCCAGCAGCTCCCCCCAGGGCGTTAGTGGCTACACCTTC. The chain couples TRBV4-1 to TRBJ1-2; possibly TRBD1 for D (5 bases). This CDR3 is 14 amino acids long. Germline CDR1 and CDR2: MGHRA and YSYEKL. V lost 5 bases, J lost 7 bases, and 17 bases lay in between.

There are a few counts of this clone. This chain's CDR3 is CAWSVLRGIAKNIQYF. The CDR3 DNA reads as TGTGCCTGGAGTGTACTTCGGGGGATAGCCAAAAACATTCAGTACTTC. This sequence joins TRBV30 and TRBJ2-4; possible D gene TRBD2, 6 bases. Trimming pared 0 bases from V and 0 bases from J, leaving 12 bases between. Germline V gene data show CDR1 as GTSNPN and CDR2 as SVGIG (reference sequence). The CDR3 runs to 16 residues.

This chain joins TRBV6-1 and TRBJ1-2; D remains unclear. With 3 bases removed from V and 4 bases from J, the gap between germline ends came to 12 bases. Germline CDR1 reads MNHNS; CDR2 reads SASEGT. The CDR3 length is 14 residues. The CDR3 region is CASSENRGSYGYTF. The CDR3 DNA reads as TGTGCCAGCAGTGAGAACCGGGGTTCCTATGGCTACACCTTC.

The chain recombines TRBV6-5 with TRBJ1-2, with D tentatively TRBD1 (6 bases). Germline V CDR1 and CDR2: MNHEY, SVGAGI. Trimming took off 8 bases at V and 2 bases at J, with 12 bases between the two ends. The CDR3 extends over 13 amino acids. In DNA, the CDR3 is TGTGCCAGCCTAGACAGGACGAACTATGGCTACACCTTC. Translating gives CASLDRTNYGYTF.

The gene calls are TRBV15 and TRBJ2-1, with a weak D call TRBD2 (5 bases). Germline CDR1 and CDR2: LNHNV and YYDKDF (reference sequence). The CDR3 is 16 amino acids. Trimming cost V 3 bases and J 6 bases, with 18 bases left between them. The CDR3 DNA sequence: TGTGCCACCAGCAGGCGAAACGCGGGTGATCCCAATGAGCAGTTCTTC. This gives the protein CATSRRNAGDPNEQFF.

This clone has a count of ten or more. V gene TRBV7-3 combines with J gene TRBJ2-7; D is ambiguous. The CDR3 extends over 13 amino acids. The germline V gene has CDR1 SGHTA and CDR2 FQGTGA. Between the trimmed V and J ends, which lost 4 bases and 6 bases, there was a span of 13 bases. The CDR3 nucleotides are TGTGCCAGCAGCTCACCCCCCCGGAGCGAGCAGTACTTC. Protein: CASSSPPRSEQYF.

V usage is TRBV29-1 and J usage is TRBJ2-1, with D maybe TRBD2 (5 bases). In germline, CDR1 is SQVTM, CDR2 ANQGSEA. The CDR3 loop spans 14 amino acids. The V and J ends lost 4 bases and 2 bases respectively, with 12 bases between them. CDR3 sequence: CSVVLDSTYNEQFF. CDR3 DNA sequence: TGCAGCGTTGTGCTGGACTCCACCTACAATGAGCAGTTCTTC.

The chain uses TRBV5-1 and TRBJ2-4; tentative D call: TRBD2 (6 bases). V dropped 6 bases and J dropped 0 bases, with 10 bases sitting between them. This CDR3 comprises 14 residues. The germline V gene encodes CDR1 SGHRS and CDR2 YFSETQ. CDR3 nucleotide sequence: TGCGCCAGCACCCCGGGACTAGCCAAAAACATTCAGTACTTC. Residues: CASTPGLAKNIQYF. Full variable domain (outside the CDR3, taken from reference TRBV5-1 and TRBJ2-4): KAGVTQTPRYLIKTRGQQVTLSCSPISGHRSVSWYQQTPGQGLQFLFEYFSETQRNKGNFPGRFSGRQFSNSRSEMNVSTLELGDSALYLCASTPGLAKNIQYFGAGTRLSVL.

This clone was observed a handful of times. The gene calls are TRBV9 and TRBJ2-3; 14 bases agree with TRBD2. Germline CDR1 and CDR2: SGDLS and YYNGEE. Trimming cost V 4 bases and J 5 bases; bases outside gene matches: 6. The CDR3 contains 16 residues. The CDR3 DNA is TGTGCCAGCAGCCCCCGACTAGCGGGGGGGAGAGATACGCAGTATTTT. It is translated as CASSPRLAGGRDTQYF.

The gene calls are TRBV11-2 and TRBJ2-1, with 9 bases that match TRBD2. Per the germline V gene, CDR1 is SGHAT and CDR2 is FQNNGV. The CDR3 loop spans 17 amino acids. With 1 base clipped from V and 7 bases from J, the junction kept 11 bases outside the gene matches. Written as DNA, the CDR3 is TGTGCCAGCAGCTTAGTTAGCGGGAGCATAAAAAGGAATGAGCAGTTCTTC. Encoded protein: CASSLVSGSIKRNEQFF.

V is TRBV2 and J is TRBJ2-1, with 8 bases fitting TRBD2. This CDR3 has 14 amino acids. Germline V CDR1 and CDR2: SNHLY, FYNNEI. V was pared by 4 bases and J by 7 bases, with 6 bases of the junction left unmatched. CDR3 sequence (DNA): TGTGCCAGCAGTGTTATCACTAGCGGTAATGAGCAGTTCTTC. Its protein product is CASSVITSGNEQFF.

The chain links TRBV7-3 to TRBJ2-3; 9 nucleotides match TRBD2. V lost 5 bases to trimming and J lost 6 bases; unmatched junction nucleotides: 18. The germline gives CDR1 SGHTA, CDR2 FQGTGA. The CDR3 spans 18 residues. The DNA of the CDR3 is TGTGCCAGCAGCCCCACGGGAGGCGGGAGGGCGGGTATGGATACGCAGTATTTT. Amino acid sequence: CASSPTGGGRAGMDTQYF. The whole variable domain, filled in from reference TRBV7-3 and TRBJ2-3, reads GAGVSQTPSNKVTEKGKYVELRCDPISGHTALYWYRQSLGQGPEFLIYFQGTGAADDSGLPNDRFFAVRPEGSVSTLKIQRTERGDSAVYLCASSPTGGGRAGMDTQYFGPGTRLTVL.

CDR3 amino acids: CASTLRSTDTQYF. The CDR3 DNA is TGTGCCAGCACACTCAGATCCACAGATACGCAGTATTTT. V usage is TRBV2 and J usage is TRBJ2-3, with D unclear. This CDR3 spans 13 amino acids. CDR1 is SNHLY and CDR2 is FYNNEI in the germline V gene. Trimming removed 7 bases from V and 2 bases from J, with 10 bases in between.

This clone came up once. V and J are TRBV5-8 and TRBJ1-2, with 8 bases identical to TRBD1. Germline CDR1 is SGHTS and CDR2 is YDEGEE. The CDR3 sequence is 14 residues long. With V trimmed by 4 bases and J by 8 bases, 10 bases remained unmatched. CDR3 nucleotide sequence: TGTGCCAGCAGCACGGGACAGGTAATGGGAGGCTACACCTTC. Translating it yields CASSTGQVMGGYTF.

The chain couples TRBV29-1 to TRBJ1-2; 7 positions match TRBD1. Per germline, CDR1 SQVTM and CDR2 ANQGSEA. V was pared by 2 bases and J by 2 bases, with 5 bases of the junction left unmatched. This CDR3 is built from 14 residues. The CDR3 loop is CSVEKGQSNYGYTF. CDR3 DNA: TGCAGCGTTGAAAAGGGACAGTCCAACTATGGCTACACCTTC. The whole variable domain, remainder taken from reference TRBV29-1 and TRBJ1-2, is SAVISQKPSRDICQRGTSLTIQCQVDSQVTMMFWYRQQPGQSLTLIATANQGSEATYESGFVIDKFPISRPNLTFSTLTVSNMSPEDSSIYLCSVEKGQSNYGYTFGSGTRLTVV.

The J gene is TRBJ1-6, the V gene TRBV25-1, with unresolved D. This CDR3 comprises 13 residues. CDR1 MGHDK and CDR2 SYGVNS come from the germline V gene. The V gene lost 6 bases and the J gene lost 4 bases, with 7 bases spanning the gap. In DNA, the CDR3 is TGTGCCAGCAGAACGATGTATAATTCACCCCTCCACTTT. Its translation is CASRTMYNSPLHF.

V is TRBV5-1 and J is TRBJ1-2, with 7 bases matching TRBD1. The CDR3 sequence is 13 residues long. V was pared by 2 bases and J by 6 bases, with 4 bases of the junction left unmatched. Germline CDR1 is SGHRS and CDR2 is YFSETQ. The CDR3 sequence is CASSLTGTDGYTF. The CDR3 region has the DNA TGCGCCAGCAGCTTAACGGGGACAGATGGCTACACCTTC. The full variable domain, completed using reference TRBV5-1 and TRBJ1-2, is KAGVTQTPRYLIKTRGQQVTLSCSPISGHRSVSWYQQTPGQGLQFLFEYFSETQRNKGNFPGRFSGRQFSNSRSEMNVSTLELGDSALYLCASSLTGTDGYTFGSGTRLTVV.

CDR3 residues: CASSLRLAGVETQYF. The DNA for the CDR3 is TGTGCCAGCAGCTTAAGGCTAGCGGGAGTGGAGACCCAGTACTTC. The chain employs TRBV11-2 and TRBJ2-5, with 10 bases fitting TRBD2. The CDR3 runs to 15 residues. Trimming cost V 2 bases and J 5 bases; bases outside gene matches: 5. Germline values: CDR1 SGHAT, CDR2 FQNNGV.

The genes are TRBV18 and TRBJ2-3; D may correspond to TRBD1 or TRBD2 (6 bases each). CDR1 is KGHSH and CDR2 is LQKENI in the germline V gene. Trimming shortened V by 4 bases and J by 0 bases, and 23 bases separated the two germline ends. This CDR3 has 19 residues. CDR3 sequence reads: CASSQTGTRLGGSTDTQYF. In nucleotides, the CDR3 is TGTGCCAGCTCACAAACCGGGACACGACTGGGAGGTAGCACAGATACGCAGTATTTT.

The V call is TRBV29-1, the J call TRBJ1-1, with D uncertain. The CDR3 length is 11 residues. V dropped 4 bases and J dropped 3 bases, with 6 bases sitting between them. Per germline, CDR1 SQVTM and CDR2 ANQGSEA. Written as DNA, the CDR3 is TGCAGCGTTGTGGTCCACACTGAAGCTTTCTTT. Amino acids: CSVVVHTEAFF.

The rearrangement joins TRBV30 to TRBJ1-4; D is possibly TRBD1 (6 bases). V lost 3 bases, J lost 1 base, and 9 bases lay in between. The CDR3 totals 14 residues. Germline CDR1 is GTSNPN and CDR2 is SVGIG (reference sequence). The chain's CDR3 is CAWRGGGTNEKLFF. For the CDR3, the DNA is TGTGCCTGGAGAGGGGGAGGAACTAATGAAAAACTGTTTTTT. Full variable domain (rest looked up from reference TRBV30 and TRBJ1-4): SQTIHQWPATLVQPVGSPLSLECTVEGTSNPNLYWYRQAAGRGLQLLFYSVGIGQISSEVPQNLSASRPQDRQFILSSKKLLLSDSGFYLCAWRGGGTNEKLFFGSGTQLSVL.

The rearrangement joins TRBV2 to TRBJ1-1, with TRBD1 matching 8 bases. The CDR3 totals 12 residues. V was pared by 4 bases and J by 10 bases, with 5 bases of the junction left unmatched. Germline CDR1 is SNHLY and CDR2 is FYNNEI. The CDR3 bases are TGTGCCAGCAGTGTGAACAGGGGGAGAGCTTTCTTT. Protein sequence: CASSVNRGRAFF.

This rearrangement joins TRBV5-1 to TRBJ2-2; 8 bases are a match to TRBD1. Germline CDR1 is SGHRS and CDR2 is YFSETQ. The V and J ends lost 4 bases and 0 bases, in that order; junction bases with no gene match: 2. The CDR3 has 15 amino acids. The CDR3 is CASSTDRANTGELFF. In nucleotides, the CDR3 is TGCGCCAGCAGCACGGACAGGGCGAACACCGGGGAGCTGTTTTTT.